One and the same sample provided the 26 T cell receptor beta chains below, sequenced in a study of beta chain features in type 1 diabetes. Every isolated RNA sample was fully reverse transcribed, so sequencing captured expressed TCRB transcripts. Produced via immunoSEQ multiplex PCR; TCRdb's table is partial and in-frame only. The sample consists of some 160,000 clones, roughly 9% of them appearing once. Their cognate antigens are unknown. Points from the study as a whole: Shorter TCRB CDR3s, moderately but significantly so, marked every one of the four CD4+ subsets in Type 1 diabetes patients.

The sample comprised central memory CD4+ T cells from blood. The receptors derive from a woman aged 25 to 45 with type 1 diabetes.

The rearrangement links TRBV29-1 to TRBJ2-2, with 8 bases matching TRBD1. The V segment lost 7 bases and the J segment 5 bases; nucleotides outside the gene matches: 6. From germline, CDR1 is SQVTM and CDR2 ANQGSEA. CDR3 length equals 13 residues. The CDR3 region has the DNA TGCAGCGCTGGACAGGGATATACCGGGGAGCTGTTTTTT. It codes for CSAGQGYTGELFF.

V and J are TRBV7-2 and TRBJ2-1, with D perhaps TRBD1 (5 bases). This CDR3 has 15 residues. Germline assignment: CDR1 SGHTA and CDR2 FQGNSA. V was clipped by 5 bases and J by 2 bases, with 13 bases between them. The DNA of the CDR3 is TGTGCCAGCAGCGCCGGACAAGAGCCCTACAATGAGCAGTTCTTC. Its translation is CASSAGQEPYNEQFF.

The chain uses TRBV29-1 and TRBJ2-3; TRBD1 matches at 11 bases. This CDR3 comprises 15 residues. Germline V lookup: CDR1 SQVTM, CDR2 ANQGSEA. Trimming cost V 6 bases and J 6 bases; bases outside gene matches: 11. The CDR3 protein is CSVYGTGGPTDTQYF. The DNA for the CDR3 is TGCAGCGTATACGGGACAGGGGGACCCACTGATACGCAGTATTTT.

This clone was observed a handful of times. The chain carries TRBV18 and TRBJ2-2; D is undetermined. CDR1 and CDR2 from the germline V gene are KGHSH and LQKENI. Trimming removed 1 base at V and 3 bases at J, with 9 bases between. CDR3 length equals 15 residues. The CDR3 DNA reads as TGTGCCAGCTCACCACAACAAACCGACACCGGGGAGCTGTTTTTT. Protein: CASSPQQTDTGELFF.

This clone was seen a few times. The J gene is TRBJ2-7, the V gene TRBV6-5; 9 bases fit TRBD1. The CDR3 consists of 14 residues. Germline-derived CDR1 and CDR2 are MNHEY and SVGAGI. Trimming took 8 bases from V and 3 from J; bases not matched to a gene: 8. The CDR3 region is CASWSGTGNYEQYF. CDR3 in DNA: TGTGCCAGCTGGTCCGGGACAGGGAACTACGAGCAGTACTTC.

This clone was seen a few times. This chain connects TRBV2 to TRBJ2-7; 7 bases agree with TRBD2. J lost 5 bases, V lost 1 base, and 5 bases had no gene match. Germline CDR1 SNHLY, CDR2 FYNNEI. The length of the CDR3 is 14 residues. CDR3 nucleotides: TGTGCCAGCAGTGAAGAGGGGCTAGCGGACGAGCAGTACTTC. Translated, it gives CASSEEGLADEQYF.

The CDR3, as DNA: TGTGCCAGTAGTATGACCGTCGGGACAGGGAGGAATGAGCAGTTCTTC. It codes for CASSMTVGTGRNEQFF. The rearrangement uses TRBV19 and TRBJ2-1; 9 bases match TRBD1. Germline assignment: CDR1 LNHDA and CDR2 SQIVND (reference sequence). V lost 3 bases and J lost 7; bases outside the gene matches: 10. CDR3 length: 16 residues.

This clone occurred a few times. CDR3 nucleotides: TGTGCCAGCAGCTTTTTCACTAGCGGGAGTGAGACCCAGTACTTC. Its translation is CASSFFTSGSETQYF. V and J are TRBV11-2 and TRBJ2-5; TRBD2 agrees at 11 bases. The germline V gene has CDR1 SGHAT and CDR2 FQNNGV. Trimming at V came to 3 bases and at J to 5 bases, leaving 5 bases not matched to a gene. The CDR3 spans 15 residues.

This chain uses TRBV9 with TRBJ2-3, with TRBD2 matching 8 bases. The CDR3 sequence is 17 residues long. Germline V CDR1 and CDR2: SGDLS, YYNGEE. V was clipped by 3 bases and J by 4 bases; unmatched bases: 13. CDR3 loop: CASSGSGIGLFADTQYF. In DNA form, the CDR3 reads TGTGCCAGCAGCGGTAGCGGGATTGGGTTATTTGCAGATACGCAGTATTTT.

This clone was counted between two and nine times. The chain links TRBV2 to TRBJ2-1; tentatively, D is TRBD1 (6 bases). V lost 1 base, J lost 4 bases, and 14 bases lay in between. This CDR3 spans 16 amino acids. CDR1 and CDR2 from the germline V gene are SNHLY and FYNNEI. In DNA form, the CDR3 reads TGTGCCAGCAGTGAAGGCCTTGGGACACCTTACAATGAGCAGTTCTTC. Amino acids: CASSEGLGTPYNEQFF.

A few counts support this clone. This chain joins TRBV13 and TRBJ1-1; 7 nucleotides align to TRBD1. There are 15 residues in the CDR3. J lost 1 base, V lost 5 bases, and 7 bases had no gene match. Germline loops: CDR1 PRHDT, CDR2 FYEKMQ (reference sequence). The CDR3 region is CASSLTGTANTEAFF. The CDR3 region has the DNA TGTGCCAGCAGCCTGACCGGGACAGCGAACACTGAAGCTTTCTTT.

This chain links TRBV11-3 with TRBJ2-5; D possibly corresponds to TRBD2 (6 bases). CDR1 SGHNT and CDR2 YENEEA come from the germline V gene. The CDR3 has 16 residues. Trimming cost V 1 base and J 2 bases, with 14 bases left between them. CDR3 residues: CASSLGSGEGQETQYF. The DNA of the CDR3 is TGTGCCAGCAGCTTAGGGTCGGGAGAAGGGCAAGAGACCCAGTACTTC.

The rearrangement uses TRBV14 and TRBJ2-3; 11 bases are a match to TRBD2. With 3 bases clipped from V and 4 bases from J, the junction kept 3 bases outside the gene matches. The CDR3 length is 15 residues. From germline, CDR1 is SGHDN and CDR2 FVKESK. The CDR3 here is CASSQGLAEADTQYF. CDR3 nucleotide sequence: TGTGCCAGCAGCCAGGGACTAGCGGAGGCAGATACGCAGTATTTT.

This clone was found a few times. The chain joins TRBV5-1 to TRBJ2-5; no clear D. This CDR3 has 14 amino acids. V was pared by 1 base and J by 0 bases, with 7 bases between. Germline CDR1 is SGHRS and CDR2 is YFSETQ. Here the CDR3 DNA reads TGCGCCAGCAGCTTGAAGACTTACCAAGAGACCCAGTACTTC. It translates to CASSLKTYQETQYF.

The V call is TRBV28, the J call TRBJ2-1; 7 bases align to TRBD1. V lost 6 bases and J lost 8; bases outside the gene matches: 4. This CDR3 spans 12 amino acids. In germline, CDR1 is MDHEN, CDR2 SYDVKM. CDR3 region: CASRGQIHEQFF. The CDR3 DNA sequence: TGTGCCAGCAGGGGACAGATCCATGAGCAGTTCTTC.

This clone was counted between two and nine times. For the CDR3, the DNA is TGCAGCGTTTCAACAGGGGGCGATGGCTACACCTTC. This sequence encodes CSVSTGGDGYTF. This chain connects TRBV29-1 to TRBJ1-2, with 9 bases fitting TRBD1. J gave up 6 bases and V 5 bases, and 4 bases lay outside the gene matches. Germline assignment: CDR1 SQVTM and CDR2 ANQGSEA. This CDR3 has 12 residues.

This clone showed up just a few times. The J gene is TRBJ2-1, the V gene TRBV25-1; weak D call: TRBD1 (5 bases). V was clipped by 2 bases and J by 9 bases, with 17 bases between them. The CDR3 sequence is 15 residues long. Germline V lookup: CDR1 MGHDK, CDR2 SYGVNS. This CDR3 reads CASSETGDPGGEQFF. CDR3 DNA: TGTGCCAGCAGTGAAACAGGCGACCCGGGTGGTGAGCAGTTCTTC.

The CDR3 bases are TGTGCCAGCAGCAGAACAGGCACTCGGTCCTACGAGCAGTACTTC. Amino acid sequence: CASSRTGTRSYEQYF. The rearrangement uses TRBV28 and TRBJ2-5; D might be TRBD1 (5 bases). The J call could be wrong; TRBJ2-7 is a better fit for the DNA end. CDR3 length equals 15 residues. The germline V gene has CDR1 MDHEN and CDR2 SYDVKM.

This chain uses TRBV5-6 with TRBJ2-7; TRBD2 might be the D (5 bases). Trimming took 1 base from V and 0 from J, leaving 14 bases between them. The CDR3 has 16 residues. Germline V gives CDR1 SGHDT, CDR2 YYEEEE. CDR3 amino acids: CASSLFGRRSSYEQYF. CDR3 nucleotide sequence: TGTGCCAGCAGCTTGTTCGGCCGGAGGAGCTCCTACGAGCAGTACTTC.

Note on this clone: At one boundary the junction diverges from the germline segment, which might be a read error. This chain connects TRBV4-1 to TRBJ2-3; D perhaps matches TRBD1 (5 bases). This CDR3 is built from 15 residues. Looked up from germline, CDR1 is MGHRA and CDR2 is YSYEKL. The CDR3 coding sequence is TGTGCCAGCAGCTCCAGGGTGACTAGCACAGATACGCAGTATTTT. Translation gives CASSSRVTSTDTQYF.

This clone was detected a few times. The chain joins TRBV14 to TRBJ1-2, with TRBD1 matching over 8 bases. Unmatched junction bases numbered 7, after V lost 5 bases and J lost 8 bases. Germline V lookup: CDR1 SGHDN, CDR2 FVKESK. This CDR3 comprises 13 residues. CDR3: CASSVDRGIGYTF. CDR3 nucleotides: TGTGCCAGCAGCGTAGACAGGGGAATCGGCTACACCTTC.

This clone came up a few times. The CDR3 reads CASSPGGRSYNEQFF. The CDR3, as DNA: TGTGCCAGCAGCCCCGGCGGGAGGTCCTACAATGAGCAGTTCTTC. This sequence joins TRBV28 and TRBJ2-1; 8 bases agree with TRBD2. Germline-derived CDR1 and CDR2 are MDHEN and SYDVKM. The CDR3 extends over 15 amino acids. Trimming removed 6 bases from V and 1 base from J; junction bases left unmatched: 5.

This chain links TRBV9 with TRBJ2-2; perhaps TRBD2 as D (5 bases). Trimming stripped 4 bases from V and 5 bases from J, with 15 bases between. Germline-derived CDR1 and CDR2 are SGDLS and YYNGEE. The length of the CDR3 is 15 residues. The chain's CDR3 is CASSLTPGLTGELFF. Written as DNA, the CDR3 is TGTGCCAGCAGCTTGACACCGGGGTTGACCGGGGAGCTGTTTTTT. The full variable domain, with the rest looked up from reference TRBV9 and TRBJ2-2, is DSGVTQTPKHLITATGQRVTLRCSPRSGDLSVYWYQQSLDQGLQFLIQYYNGEERAKGNILERFSAQQFPDLHSELNLSSLELGDSALYFCASSLTPGLTGELFFGEGSRLTVL.

This clone was seen a few times. V and J are TRBV7-2 and TRBJ2-7, with a weak D call TRBD1 (6 bases). Germline CDR1 reads SGHTA; CDR2 reads FQGNSA. V was pared by 1 base and J by 5 bases, with 15 bases between. The CDR3 is 15 amino acids. CDR3 sequence reads: CASSLGGTPTHEQYF. The CDR3 DNA sequence: TGTGCCAGCAGCTTAGGAGGGACACCTACCCACGAGCAGTACTTC.

This clone has a handful of counts. This sequence joins TRBV7-3 and TRBJ2-1; 8 bases align to TRBD2. The CDR3 contains 16 residues. Germline V CDR1 and CDR2: SGHTA, FQGTGA. V was pared by 1 base and J by 1 base, with 3 bases of the junction left unmatched. The CDR3 region has the DNA TGTGCCAGCAGCTTAAGCGGGACTAGATCCTACAATGAGCAGTTCTTC. Its protein is CASSLSGTRSYNEQFF.

J is TRBJ1-2 and V is TRBV16, with a tentative D call TRBD1 (5 bases). V was pared by 2 bases and J by 6 bases, with 7 bases between. The CDR3 contains 12 residues. Per germline, CDR1 KGHSY and CDR2 FQNENV. Here the CDR3 DNA reads TGTGCCAGCAGCCAAGGGGGGGATGGCTACACCTTC. This encodes CASSQGGDGYTF.